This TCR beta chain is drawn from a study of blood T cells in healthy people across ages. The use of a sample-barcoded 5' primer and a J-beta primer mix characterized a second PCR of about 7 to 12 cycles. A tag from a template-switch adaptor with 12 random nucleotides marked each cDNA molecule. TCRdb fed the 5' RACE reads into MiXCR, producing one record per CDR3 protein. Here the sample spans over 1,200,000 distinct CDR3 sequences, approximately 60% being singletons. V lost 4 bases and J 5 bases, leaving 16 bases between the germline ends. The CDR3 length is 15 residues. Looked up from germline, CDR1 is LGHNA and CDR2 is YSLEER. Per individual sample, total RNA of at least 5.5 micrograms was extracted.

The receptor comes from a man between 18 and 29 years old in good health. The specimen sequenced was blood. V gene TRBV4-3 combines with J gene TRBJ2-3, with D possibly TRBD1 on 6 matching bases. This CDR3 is CASSPRQVLRDTQYF. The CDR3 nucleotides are TGCGCCAGCAGCCCCCGACAGGTTCTCCGAGATACGCAGTATTTT.